Listed here are 19 T cell receptor beta chains from one sample, sequenced in a study of T-cell reconstitution after alpha-beta-depleted transplantation in children. Unique molecular identifiers were used to barcode this TCRbeta library. TCRdb re-called the PCR reads with MiXCR, one entry per CDR3 protein. The sample lists around 200,000 distinct CDR3 sequences; around 7% were seen once. The sequencing used PBMCs from the stem cell graft donor, collected from the stem cell graft. These receptors all come from a human donor who donated a stem cell graft to a child with Wiskott-Aldrich syndrome.

This clonotype showed up many times. This chain joins TRBV7-9 and TRBJ2-7; D is undetermined. CDR1 and CDR2 (germline): SEHNR, FQNEAQ (reference sequence). V dropped 5 bases and J dropped 2 bases, with 22 bases sitting between them. This CDR3 is 17 amino acids long. The CDR3 is CASSTAHGLSAPYEQYF. The CDR3 DNA is TGTGCCAGCAGCACTGCCCATGGGCTTTCGGCCCCCTACGAGCAGTACTTC.

Many counts were recorded for this clonotype. The chain recombines TRBV5-1 with TRBJ1-5, with D possibly matching TRBD1 (5 bases). CDR1 is SGHRS, CDR2 YFSETQ, per germline. The CDR3 runs 14 residues. With 0 bases removed from V and 7 bases from J, the gap between germline ends came to 11 bases. The CDR3 sequence is CASSLDKEGQPQHF. CDR3 in DNA: TGCGCCAGCAGCTTGGACAAGGAGGGGCAGCCCCAGCATTTT. The variable domain in full, with the rest retrieved from reference TRBV5-1 and TRBJ1-5, is KAGVTQTPRYLIKTRGQQVTLSCSPISGHRSVSWYQQTPGQGLQFLFEYFSETQRNKGNFPGRFSGRQFSNSRSEMNVSTLELGDSALYLCASSLDKEGQPQHFGDGTRLSIL.

This clonotype was counted ten times or more. The genes are TRBV2 and TRBJ2-7; D is undetermined. This CDR3 is built from 15 residues. V was cut by 0 bases and J by 1 base, with 10 bases left in between. Germline assignment: CDR1 SNHLY and CDR2 FYNNEI. For the CDR3, the DNA is TGTGCCAGCAGTGAAGCTGGCGACACTTCCTACGAGCAGTACTTC. This sequence encodes CASSEAGDTSYEQYF.

This clonotype has at least ten counts. The J gene is TRBJ2-3, the V gene TRBV6-5; D is possibly TRBD2 (6 bases). This CDR3 contains 16 residues. Germline V gene sequence: CDR1 MNHEY, CDR2 SVGAGI. The ends were cut back, 4 bases at V and 2 bases at J, with 16 bases in the middle. CDR3 sequence (DNA): TGTGCCAGCAGTTCGCCTTCCGGGAGCAACACAGATACGCAGTATTTT. This translates into CASSSPSGSNTDTQYF.

There are many counts of this clonotype. The CDR3 DNA follows: TGTGCCAGCAGTGGGACAGGTCACGGGGGTGGCTACACCTTC. Its translation is CASSGTGHGGGYTF. The chain employs TRBV25-1 and TRBJ1-2; the match to TRBD1 covers 7 bases. V shed 4 bases and J 7 bases; nucleotides not matched to a gene: 9. This CDR3 has 14 amino acids. CDR1 MGHDK and CDR2 SYGVNS come from the germline V gene.

This clonotype was picked up many times. The chain combines TRBV5-1 with TRBJ2-7; the D gene could be TRBD1 or TRBD2 (5 bases each). Germline values: CDR1 SGHRS, CDR2 YFSETQ. Between the trimmed V and J ends, which lost 4 bases and 4 bases, there was a span of 18 bases. The CDR3 extends over 15 amino acids. CDR3 loop: CASSPGPGRIYEQYF. CDR3 DNA: TGCGCCAGCAGCCCAGGACCGGGACGCATTTACGAGCAGTACTTC.

This clonotype was detected ten times or more. This sequence joins TRBV6-2 or TRBV6-3 and TRBJ2-7; no definite D call. The ends were cut back, 5 bases at V and 1 base at J, with 9 bases in the middle. The CDR3 is 13 amino acids. Germline CDR1 MNHEY, CDR2 SVGEGT. The CDR3 protein is CASSPLGSYEQYF. CDR3 sequence (DNA): TGTGCCAGCAGTCCCCTTGGTTCCTACGAGCAGTACTTC.

This clonotype was counted many times. The V call is TRBV6-5, the J call TRBJ2-1, with TRBD2 matching over 9 bases. Germline V CDR1 and CDR2: MNHEY, SVGAGI. The CDR3 extends over 17 amino acids. V lost 0 bases and J lost 6; bases outside the gene matches: 9. The CDR3 DNA is TGTGCCAGCAGTTACTCGGGGAGCGGGAGGAGCGGCAATGAGCAGTTCTTC. Amino acid sequence: CASSYSGSGRSGNEQFF.

This clonotype has at least ten counts. The V and J genes are TRBV12-3 or TRBV12-4 and TRBJ1-1; no clear D gene. The CDR3 is 16 amino acids. The ends were cut back, 0 bases at V and 2 bases at J, with 13 bases in the middle. The CDR3 reads CASSLALGKGNTEAFF. DNA for the CDR3: TGTGCCAGCAGTTTAGCCTTGGGTAAGGGAAACACTGAAGCTTTCTTT.

In this sample, this clonotype turned up many times. The gene calls are TRBV20-1 and TRBJ1-5; D remains unclear. V lost 0 bases and J 9 bases, leaving 21 bases between the germline ends. This CDR3 spans 16 amino acids. Germline assignment: CDR1 DFQATT and CDR2 SNEGSKA (reference sequence). The CDR3 loop is CSARDTLDYSSGPQHF. The CDR3 coding sequence is TGCAGTGCTAGAGATACCCTGGACTATTCTTCGGGGCCCCAGCATTTT.

V usage is TRBV9 and J usage is TRBJ1-1; 8 positions agree with TRBD1. Trimming cost V 0 bases and J 11 bases; bases outside gene matches: 9. The length of the CDR3 is 14 residues. Germline V gene sequence: CDR1 SGDLS, CDR2 YYNGEE. CDR3 residues: CASSVGDRGNLAFF. In DNA, the CDR3 is TGTGCCAGCAGCGTAGGAGACAGGGGAAATTTGGCTTTCTTT.

This clonotype was counted at least ten times. The rearrangement links TRBV24-1 to TRBJ2-2; TRBD1 aligns across 10 bases. V shed 7 bases, J shed 5 bases, and the junction held 3 bases outside the gene matches. The CDR3 loop spans 14 amino acids. Germline V CDR1 and CDR2: KGHDR, SFDVKD. The CDR3 region is CATSRQGATGELFF. In DNA, the CDR3 is TGTGCCACCAGCAGACAGGGGGCAACCGGGGAGCTGTTTTTT.

This clonotype was observed many times. This sequence joins TRBV7-8 and TRBJ2-5; 8 nucleotides align to TRBD2. The length of the CDR3 is 15 residues. V lost 5 bases, J lost 3 bases, and 8 bases stayed unmatched. The germline V gene has CDR1 SGHVS and CDR2 FQNEAQ. The CDR3 loop reads CASSNTLADEETQYF. The CDR3 nucleotides are TGTGCCAGCAGCAACACACTAGCGGACGAAGAGACCCAGTACTTC.

This clonotype was counted many times. CDR3 DNA sequence: TGCAGTGCTAGTTCGGCAGGTGGAAACACCATATATTTT. As protein: CSASSAGGNTIYF. The chain joins TRBV20-1 to TRBJ1-3; D is uncertain. Per germline, CDR1 DFQATT and CDR2 SNEGSKA (reference sequence). The CDR3 has 13 amino acids. V was cut by 3 bases and J by 3 bases, with 9 bases left in between.

This clonotype was seen ten or more times. The rearrangement joins TRBV2 to TRBJ1-1; unclear D gene. V lost 8 bases to trimming and J lost 1 base, with 2 bases between them. CDR1 and CDR2 from the germline V gene are SNHLY and FYNNEI. This CDR3 spans 10 amino acids. For the CDR3, the DNA is TGTGCCAGCGGGAACACTGAAGCTTTCTTT. Amino acid sequence: CASGNTEAFF.

The chain is built from TRBV5-1 and TRBJ2-2; 11 nucleotides line up with TRBD1. The CDR3 runs to 16 residues. Germline V gene data show CDR1 as SGHRS and CDR2 as YFSETQ. The J segment lost 1 base and the V segment lost 4 bases, leaving 3 bases of the junction unmatched. The CDR3, as DNA: TGCGCCAGCAGCGGACAGGGGGCGCAGAACACCGGGGAGCTGTTTTTT. Amino acid sequence: CASSGQGAQNTGELFF.

This clonotype was seen at least ten times. The V and J genes are TRBV10-3 and TRBJ2-7, with D possibly being TRBD2 (7 bases). The CDR3 loop spans 16 amino acids. Deletions cut 0 bases from V and 5 bases from J, with 17 bases between. Germline assignment: CDR1 ENHRY and CDR2 SYGVKD. The DNA for the CDR3 is TGTGCCATCAGTGAGTCGAACCGGGCGGGGGCCCACGAGCAGTACTTC. This translates into CAISESNRAGAHEQYF.

At least ten counts were recorded for this clonotype. CDR3: CATTEGAADTQYF. For the CDR3, the DNA is TGTGCCACCACAGAAGGGGCGGCAGATACGCAGTATTTT. The chain carries TRBV28 and TRBJ2-3; tentative D call: TRBD1 (5 bases). This CDR3 contains 13 residues. The germline V gene has CDR1 MDHEN and CDR2 SYDVKM. V gave up 10 bases and J gave up 4 bases, with 15 bases separating them.

This clonotype was counted between two and nine times. The V gene is TRBV29-1, the J gene TRBJ2-7; TRBD1 is a possible D gene (5 bases). This CDR3 has 13 residues. The germline CDR1 and CDR2 sequences are SQVTM and ANQGSEA. V dropped 0 bases and J dropped 12 bases, with 18 bases sitting between them. The CDR3 DNA reads as TGCAGCGTTGAAGAGGTCCCCGTAGGGGCTCGGTACTTC. This translates into CSVEEVPVGARYF.